Below, one T cell receptor beta chain is given with its context. This sample was included in a study of T cells in localized non-small cell lung cancer. The CDR3 is 16 amino acids. Germline CDR1 LNHNV, CDR2 YYDKDF (reference sequence). V was shortened by 0 bases and J by 4 bases, with 13 bases between the two germline ends. Libraries were prepared by immunoSEQ multiplex PCR; TCRdb keeps only in-frame clonotypes and omits some of them. The sample includes 55,000 to 65,000 clones, 90% to 95% seen only once; the top ten take 15% to 20%. The source is a man aged 35-75 years with stage I lung adenocarcinoma. The sequencing used peripheral blood, collected before any cancer treatment. The rearrangement links TRBV15 to TRBJ2-1; D possibly corresponds to TRBD2 (6 bases). CDR3 region: CATSRDGAGAYNEQFF. The CDR3 nucleotides are TGTGCCACCAGCAGAGACGGAGCGGGCGCATACAATGAGCAGTTCTTC.